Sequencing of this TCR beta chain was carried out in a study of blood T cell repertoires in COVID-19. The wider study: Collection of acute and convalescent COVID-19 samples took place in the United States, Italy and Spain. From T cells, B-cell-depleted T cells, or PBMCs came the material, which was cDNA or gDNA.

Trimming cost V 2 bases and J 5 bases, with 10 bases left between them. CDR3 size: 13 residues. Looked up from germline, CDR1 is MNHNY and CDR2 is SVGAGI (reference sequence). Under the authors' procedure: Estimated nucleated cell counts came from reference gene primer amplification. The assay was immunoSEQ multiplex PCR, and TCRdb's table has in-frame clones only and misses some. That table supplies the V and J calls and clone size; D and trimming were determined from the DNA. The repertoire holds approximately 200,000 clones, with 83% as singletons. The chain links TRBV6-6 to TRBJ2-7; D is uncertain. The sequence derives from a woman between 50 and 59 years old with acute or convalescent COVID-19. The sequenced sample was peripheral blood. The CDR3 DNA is TGTGCCAGCAGTTACGCGGTTGGTGACGAGCAGTACTTC. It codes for CASSYAVGDEQYF.